The 25 T cell receptor beta chains presented below share a single source sample, sequenced in a study of T cells in localized non-small cell lung cancer. Measured with immunoSEQ multiplex PCR; TCRdb has only the in-frame clones, and not every one. The table includes more than 30,000 clones, about four fifths detected once. Material: peripheral blood, obtained before any cancer treatment. The receptors come from a male donor older than 55 with stage II squamous cell lung carcinoma.

The gene calls are TRBV6-5 and TRBJ2-7; 8 nucleotides match TRBD2. Germline values: CDR1 MNHEY, CDR2 SVGAGI. The CDR3 runs to 15 residues. J lost 1 base, V lost 2 bases, and 4 bases had no gene match. This CDR3 is CASSYRAGGSYEQYF. CDR3 nucleotide sequence: TGTGCCAGCAGTTACAGGGCGGGGGGATCCTACGAGCAGTACTTC.

V usage is TRBV18 and J usage is TRBJ2-7; perhaps TRBD2 as D (5 bases). CDR3 length: 12 amino acids. The germline V and J ends were trimmed by 0 bases and 6 bases, with 6 bases remaining between them. Germline V gene lookup returns CDR1 KGHSH and CDR2 LQKENI. CDR3 DNA: TGTGCCAGCTCACCACCAGGAGGCGAGCAGTACTTC. Translated: CASSPPGGEQYF.

The rearrangement uses TRBV27 and TRBJ1-3; the match to TRBD1 covers 9 bases. The CDR3 is 16 residues long. After removal of 4 bases from V and 3 bases from J, the junction contained 7 bases not matched to a gene. The V gene's germline CDR1 is MNHEY and CDR2 SMNVEV (reference sequence). The CDR3 sequence: CASSSGQGRFGNTIYF. DNA of the CDR3: TGTGCCAGCAGTTCGGGACAGGGACGATTTGGAAACACCATATATTTT.

The genes are TRBV10-2 and TRBJ2-3, with D maybe TRBD2 (5 bases). Germline loops: CDR1 WSHSY, CDR2 SAAADI. The CDR3 consists of 14 residues. V was pared by 3 bases and J by 1 base, with 8 bases between. The CDR3 loop is CASSDTRGTDTQYF. CDR3 DNA: TGCGCCAGCAGTGACACGCGGGGCACAGATACGCAGTATTTT.

V gene TRBV6-5 combines with J gene TRBJ2-3; weak D call: TRBD1 (6 bases). Trimming took off 2 bases at V and 0 bases at J, with 12 bases between the two ends. The CDR3 length is 16 residues. Germline assignment: CDR1 MNHEY and CDR2 SVGAGI. CDR3 sequence reads: CASSYATGTSTDTQYF. As DNA, the CDR3 is TGTGCCAGCAGTTACGCCACAGGGACCAGCACAGATACGCAGTATTTT.

This clone showed up just once. This chain links TRBV11-3 with TRBJ1-2, with 7 bases that match TRBD1. The CDR3 spans 14 residues. The V gene's germline CDR1 is SGHNT and CDR2 YENEEA. J lost 4 bases, V lost 1 base, and 3 bases had no gene match. CDR3 nucleotides: TGTGCCAGCAGCTTAGGCTGGACAGGCTATGGCTACACCTTC. It is translated as CASSLGWTGYGYTF.

The chain combines TRBV15 with TRBJ2-1; D is possibly TRBD1 (6 bases). Trimming took 0 bases from V and 7 from J, leaving 10 bases between them. The CDR3 totals 14 residues. Germline V lookup: CDR1 LNHNV, CDR2 YYDKDF (reference sequence). CDR3 in DNA: TGTGCCACCAGCAGAGATCGAGGGGGTAATGAGCAGTTCTTC. The encoded protein is CATSRDRGGNEQFF. The whole variable domain, remainder taken from reference TRBV15 and TRBJ2-1, is DAMVIQNPRYQVTQFGKPVTLSCSQTLNHNVMYWYQQKSSQAPKLLFHYYDKDFNNEADTPDNFQSRRPNTSFCFLDIRSPGLGDTAMYLCATSRDRGGNEQFFGPGTRLTVL.

A single count supports this clone. The chain uses TRBV2 and TRBJ1-5; D unclear. CDR3 length: 14 amino acids. The germline V gene has CDR1 SNHLY and CDR2 FYNNEI. Trimming cost V 5 bases and J 0 bases, with 8 bases left between them. The CDR3 spells CASSPMGSNQPQHF. CDR3 nucleotide sequence: TGTGCCAGCAGTCCCATGGGTAGCAATCAGCCCCAGCATTTT. The full variable domain, in which reference TRBV2 and TRBJ1-5 provide the parts outside the CDR3, is EPEVTQTPSHQVTQMGQEVILRCVPISNHLYFYWYRQILGQKVEFLVSFYNNEISEKSEIFDDQFSVERPDGSNFTLKIRSTKLEDSAMYFCASSPMGSNQPQHFGDGTRLSIL.

This chain connects TRBV27 to TRBJ2-1; no firm D call. The V end was cut by 6 bases, the J end by 2 bases, with 17 bases between. Per the germline V gene, CDR1 is MNHEY and CDR2 is SMNVEV (reference sequence). The CDR3 extends over 16 amino acids. The CDR3 loop reads CASRIWSGSAYNEQFF. CDR3 in DNA: TGTGCCAGCAGAATCTGGTCAGGATCGGCCTACAATGAGCAGTTCTTC.

This clone appeared a few times. Here the CDR3 reads CASSPPFAQPQHF. The CDR3 coding sequence is TGCGCCAGCAGTCCCCCATTCGCTCAGCCCCAGCATTTT. This chain connects TRBV4-1 to TRBJ1-5; no clear D. The V end was cut by 6 bases, the J end by 6 bases, with 12 bases between. The CDR3 is 13 amino acids. The germline V gene has CDR1 MGHRA and CDR2 YSYEKL.

This clone was seen once. CDR3 in DNA: TGTGCCAGCAGCCGACTAGCGGGAGGGGAGCAGTACTTC. Amino acid sequence: CASSRLAGGEQYF. This sequence joins TRBV7-3 and TRBJ2-7, with 14 bases lining up with TRBD2. Germline CDR1 is SGHTA and CDR2 is FQGTGA. The CDR3 sequence is 13 residues long. Trimming took 5 bases from V and 7 from J; bases not matched to a gene: 1. Full variable domain (missing parts from reference TRBV7-3 and TRBJ2-7): GAGVSQTPSNKVTEKGKYVELRCDPISGHTALYWYRQSLGQGPEFLIYFQGTGAADDSGLPNDRFFAVRPEGSVSTLKIQRTERGDSAVYLCASSRLAGGEQYFGPGTRLTVT.

The chain joins TRBV6-1 to TRBJ1-2; possible D gene TRBD1, 6 bases. This CDR3 is built from 14 residues. Trimming shortened V by 7 bases and J by 2 bases, and 14 bases separated the two germline ends. Germline V lookup: CDR1 MNHNS, CDR2 SASEGT. CDR3 coding DNA: TGTGCCAGCAACCGCGGGGGGGCAAACTATGGCTACACCTTC. This translates into CASNRGGANYGYTF.

Only one count was recorded for this clone. One end of the junction fails to match germline, which may point to a read error. The chain couples TRBV9 to TRBJ1-6, with D maybe TRBD1 (6 bases). Germline loops: CDR1 SGDLS, CDR2 YYNGEE. This CDR3 spans 15 amino acids. The CDR3 sequence is CARSVGGGFNSPLHF. CDR3 DNA sequence: TGTGCCCGCAGCGTAGGGGGGGGCTTTAATTCACCCCTCCACTTT.

The CDR3 region has the DNA TGTGCCAGCAGTTGGGGAAGGGGCCAGCCCCAGCATTTT. Encoded protein: CASSWGRGQPQHF. V usage is TRBV28 and J usage is TRBJ1-5; maybe TRBD1 (5 bases). Germline V gives CDR1 MDHEN, CDR2 SYDVKM. Trimming pared 4 bases from V and 7 bases from J, leaving 11 bases between. This CDR3 has 13 residues. The entire variable domain, with the rest obtained from reference TRBV28 and TRBJ1-5, is as follows: DVKVTQSSRYLVKRTGEKVFLECVQDMDHENMFWYRQDPGLGLRLIYFSYDVKMKEKGDIPEGYSVSREKKERFSLILESASTNQTSMYLCASSWGRGQPQHFGDGTRLSIL.

V gene TRBV7-3 combines with J gene TRBJ2-2; D unresolved. Germline V lookup: CDR1 SGHTA, CDR2 FQGTGA. The ends were cut back, 4 bases at V and 4 bases at J, with 7 bases in the middle. This CDR3 is built from 13 residues. CDR3 DNA sequence: TGTGCCAGCAGCTCCCGGGTCACCGGGGAGCTGTTTTTT. It codes for CASSSRVTGELFF.

V and J are TRBV4-3 and TRBJ2-1; 9 positions agree with TRBD1. J gave up 7 bases and V 3 bases, and 7 bases lay outside the gene matches. This CDR3 is built from 15 residues. CDR1 and CDR2 (germline): LGHNA, YSLEER. The CDR3 DNA is TGCGCCAGCAGCCAGGTGGGGACAGGGAAAAATGAGCAGTTCTTC. Translation: CASSQVGTGKNEQFF.

The chain recombines TRBV5-1 with TRBJ2-7, with D perhaps being TRBD1 or TRBD2 (5 bases each). Germline CDR1 reads SGHRS; CDR2 reads YFSETQ. V was cut by 3 bases and J by 7 bases, with 14 bases left in between. CDR3 size: 13 residues. CDR3: CASSWDRRMEQYF. CDR3 sequence (DNA): TGCGCCAGCAGCTGGGACCGCCGGATGGAGCAGTACTTC.

To note about this clone: Other DNA sequences within the sample encode an identical CDR3. The J gene is TRBJ1-6, the V gene TRBV6-4, with a tentative D call TRBD1 (5 bases). The CDR3 loop spans 15 amino acids. V dropped 2 bases and J dropped 7 bases, with 12 bases sitting between them. Per the germline V gene, CDR1 is MRHNA and CDR2 is SNTAGT. CDR3 nucleotide sequence: TGTGCCAGCAGTGACAGTACAGGCGCGAATTCACCCCTCCACTTT. This codes for CASSDSTGANSPLHF.

This clone was seen once. The chain is built from TRBV7-3 and TRBJ2-7; D may match TRBD1 or TRBD2 (5 bases each). The germline gives CDR1 SGHTA, CDR2 FQGTGA. CDR3 length: 15 amino acids. V lost 2 bases and J 2 bases, leaving 13 bases between the germline ends. The CDR3 loop reads CASSLPGPPPYEQYF. CDR3 sequence (DNA): TGTGCCAGCAGCTTACCGGGGCCCCCACCCTACGAGCAGTACTTC.

The chain carries TRBV11-3 and TRBJ1-1; D is unresolved. The CDR3 is 16 amino acids. The ends were cut back, 0 bases at V and 1 base at J, with 12 bases in the middle. CDR1 SGHNT and CDR2 YENEEA come from the germline V gene. The CDR3 protein is CASSLDLIAPNTEAFF. CDR3 coding DNA: TGTGCCAGCAGCTTAGATTTAATTGCACCGAACACTGAAGCTTTCTTT.

The chain employs TRBV29-1 and TRBJ1-5, with D hard to call. The CDR3 runs to 14 residues. Germline lookup yields CDR1 SQVTM and CDR2 ANQGSEA. V was clipped by 6 bases and J by 4 bases, with 16 bases between them. In DNA form, the CDR3 reads TGCAGCGTCGGGTCCCCGGGAAAGAATCAGCCCCAGCATTTT. This encodes CSVGSPGKNQPQHF.

The chain employs TRBV5-6 and TRBJ2-3, with TRBD2 identical over 8 bases. The CDR3 is 17 residues long. Germline loops: CDR1 SGHDT, CDR2 YYEEEE. The ends lost 4 bases at V and 5 bases at J; junction bases unmatched: 15. CDR3 amino acids: CASSPGSRAGVLDTQYF. The CDR3 DNA sequence: TGTGCCAGCAGCCCGGGATCACGAGCGGGAGTTTTAGATACGCAGTATTTT.

CDR3 DNA sequence: TGTGCCAGCAGCGTTCAACTCGGTAACTATGGCTACACCTTC. Its translation: CASSVQLGNYGYTF. The gene calls are TRBV9 and TRBJ1-2; no clear D. The CDR3 has 14 residues. Germline V gene sequence: CDR1 SGDLS, CDR2 YYNGEE. Trimming took 2 bases from V and 1 from J, leaving 9 bases between them.

This clone was seen just once. The rearrangement links TRBV7-9 to TRBJ1-1; weak D call: TRBD1 (5 bases). The CDR3 length is 13 residues. The germline V gene encodes CDR1 SEHNR and CDR2 FQNEAQ (reference sequence). Deletions cut 5 bases from V and 4 bases from J, with 11 bases between. CDR3 sequence (DNA): TGTGCCAGCAGCCTGTCGGGGGGCACTGAAGCTTTCTTT. Translating it yields CASSLSGGTEAFF.

The chain combines TRBV7-9 with TRBJ2-1, with 8 bases matching TRBD2. This CDR3 comprises 16 residues. Germline V gives CDR1 SEHNR, CDR2 FQNEAQ (reference sequence). Trimming at V came to 5 bases and at J to 6 bases, leaving 12 bases not matched to a gene. CDR3: CASSPRWGSGSNEQFF. The CDR3 DNA reads as TGTGCCAGCAGCCCAAGGTGGGGGAGCGGGAGCAATGAGCAGTTCTTC.